Listed below are T cell receptor beta chains from one sample, sequenced in a study of technical replicates of blood from a few donors. Clones were read by immunoSEQ multiplex PCR, and TCRdb kept only the in-frame ones, dropping some. The sample has roughly 71,000 clones; roughly 92% are singletons. The sequenced sample was T cells isolated from PBMCs. These receptors were collected from a human donor in good health. CDR3s include the opening cysteine and the closing phenylalanine or tryptophan. Each record gives: V gene, clone size, J gene, D gene, CDR3 protein, CDR3 DNA. The D gene is left open where the match is weak. The listing skips clone size in some rows; elsewhere it reads once, few, many or a size class.

v_call: TRBV28
clone_size: .
j_call: TRBJ1-2
d_call: .
cdr3_aa: CASSLDYGYTF
cdr3_nt: TGTGCCAGCAGTCTAGACTATGGCTACACCTTC

v_call: TRBV25-1
clone_size: .
j_call: TRBJ1-1
d_call: .
cdr3_aa: CASSDRLNTEAFF
cdr3_nt: TGTGCCAGCAGTGACAGGTTGAACACTGAAGCTTTCTTT

v_call: TRBV28
clone_size: .
j_call: TRBJ1-5
d_call: TRBD1
cdr3_aa: CASRETGGHQPQHF
cdr3_nt: TGTGCCAGCAGAGAGACAGGGGGGCATCAGCCCCAGCATTTT

v_call: TRBV5-5
clone_size: .
j_call: TRBJ2-1
d_call: .
cdr3_aa: CASSLAARPSYNEQFF
cdr3_nt: TGTGCCAGCAGCTTGGCCGCGAGGCCCTCCTACAATGAGCAGTTCTTC

v_call: TRBV19
clone_size: once
j_call: TRBJ2-7
d_call: .
cdr3_aa: CASSLDTYRSYEQYF
cdr3_nt: TGTGCCAGTAGTTTGGACACTTACCGCTCCTACGAGCAGTACTTC

v_call: TRBV11-2
clone_size: .
j_call: TRBJ1-2
d_call: .
cdr3_aa: CASSLEYDDRPSTNYGYTF
cdr3_nt: TGTGCCAGCAGCTTAGAATACGATGACAGACCTTCTACTAACTATGGCTACACCTTC

v_call: TRBV21-1
clone_size: .
j_call: TRBJ2-7
d_call: .
cdr3_aa: CASSRTRRPYEQYF
cdr3_nt: TGTGCCAGCAGCAGGACTCGGAGGCCCTACGAGCAGTACTTC

v_call: TRBV5-1
clone_size: .
j_call: TRBJ2-5
d_call: TRBD2
cdr3_aa: CASSRGSSGRRETQYF
cdr3_nt: TGCGCCAGCAGCCGCGGTTCTAGCGGGAGGAGGGAGACCCAGTACTTC

v_call: TRBV5-6
clone_size: .
j_call: TRBJ2-2
d_call: TRBD2
cdr3_aa: CASSLELAGGDGELFF
cdr3_nt: TGTGCCAGCAGCTTGGAACTAGCGGGAGGGGACGGGGAGCTGTTTTTT

v_call: TRBV5-6
clone_size: few
j_call: TRBJ1-1
d_call: TRBD1
cdr3_aa: CASSYQQGGRTEAFF
cdr3_nt: TGTGCCAGCAGCTACCAACAGGGGGGAAGAACTGAAGCTTTCTTT

v_call: TRBV18
clone_size: once
j_call: TRBJ1-3
d_call: TRBD1
cdr3_aa: CASSPTGDSGNTIYF
cdr3_nt: TGTGCCAGCTCACCAACAGGGGACTCTGGAAACACCATATATTTT

v_call: TRBV7-9
clone_size: .
j_call: TRBJ2-3
d_call: .
cdr3_aa: CASSLEAGYTDTQYF
cdr3_nt: TGTGCCAGCAGCTTAGAGGCGGGATACACAGATACGCAGTATTTT

v_call: TRBV2
clone_size: once
j_call: TRBJ1-2
d_call: .
cdr3_aa: CASSEAQGSGYTF
cdr3_nt: TGTGCCAGCAGTGAGGCTCAGGGGAGCGGCTACACCTTC

v_call: TRBV27
clone_size: once
j_call: TRBJ2-1
d_call: TRBD2
cdr3_aa: CASSFLAGPALDLGNEQFF
cdr3_nt: TGTGCCAGCAGTTTCCTAGCGGGACCCGCCCTGGACTTGGGCAATGAGCAGTTCTTC

v_call: TRBV5-5
clone_size: .
j_call: TRBJ1-2
d_call: .
cdr3_aa: CASSLTRNYGYTF
cdr3_nt: TGTGCCAGCAGCTTAACCAGGAACTATGGCTACACCTTC

v_call: TRBV27
clone_size: .
j_call: TRBJ1-4
d_call: .
cdr3_aa: CASSLARGGEKLFF
cdr3_nt: TGTGCCAGCAGCTTGGCACGGGGGGGAGAAAAACTGTTTTTT

v_call: TRBV30
clone_size: .
j_call: TRBJ2-7
d_call: .
cdr3_aa: CAWRFQDGYEQYF
cdr3_nt: TGTGCCTGGAGATTCCAGGATGGCTACGAGCAGTACTTC

v_call: TRBV7-2
clone_size: .
j_call: TRBJ2-1
d_call: TRBD1
cdr3_aa: CASIGTGIYNEQFF
cdr3_nt: TGTGCCAGCATCGGGACAGGGATCTACAATGAGCAGTTCTTC

v_call: TRBV11-3
clone_size: .
j_call: TRBJ2-1
d_call: TRBD2
cdr3_aa: CASSSTSGAMRQFF
cdr3_nt: TGTGCCAGCAGCTCGACTAGCGGAGCAATGAGGCAGTTCTTC

v_call: TRBV15
clone_size: .
j_call: TRBJ2-7
d_call: .
cdr3_aa: CATSRQGFYEQYF
cdr3_nt: TGTGCCACCAGCAGACAGGGGTTCTACGAGCAGTACTTC

v_call: TRBV6-1
clone_size: .
j_call: TRBJ1-5
d_call: .
cdr3_aa: CASSEFSRDIYQPQHF
cdr3_nt: TGTGCCAGCAGTGAATTTTCCCGGGATATCTATCAGCCCCAGCATTTT

v_call: TRBV5-1
clone_size: .
j_call: TRBJ2-1
d_call: .
cdr3_aa: CASTLTGYNEQFF
cdr3_nt: TGCGCCAGTACCCTTACAGGGTACAATGAGCAGTTCTTC

v_call: TRBV19
clone_size: once
j_call: TRBJ2-3
d_call: .
cdr3_aa: CASSIDRDRDTQYF
cdr3_nt: TGTGCCAGTAGTATAGATCGGGATAGAGATACGCAGTATTTT

v_call: TRBV7-3
clone_size: .
j_call: TRBJ2-2
d_call: TRBD2
cdr3_aa: CASSTRDYNTGELFF
cdr3_nt: TGTGCCAGCAGCACCCGGGACTATAACACCGGGGAGCTGTTTTTT

v_call: TRBV6-6
clone_size: .
j_call: TRBJ2-2
d_call: .
cdr3_aa: CAATAGSNTGELFF
cdr3_nt: TGTGCCGCCACGGCGGGGTCGAACACCGGGGAGCTGTTTTTT

v_call: TRBV27
clone_size: once
j_call: TRBJ2-3
d_call: TRBD2
cdr3_aa: CASGRAGVRFSTDTQYF
cdr3_nt: TGTGCCAGTGGAAGGGCGGGAGTCCGATTCAGCACAGATACGCAGTATTTT

v_call: TRBV4-2
clone_size: .
j_call: TRBJ2-1
d_call: .
cdr3_aa: CASSQASPEQFF
cdr3_nt: TGTGCCAGCAGCCAAGCCTCCCCTGAGCAGTTCTTC

v_call: TRBV11-3
clone_size: .
j_call: TRBJ2-2
d_call: TRBD2
cdr3_aa: CASSHGLAGVPGELFF
cdr3_nt: TGTGCCAGCAGCCACGGACTAGCGGGAGTTCCCGGGGAGCTGTTTTTT

v_call: TRBV7-2
clone_size: .
j_call: TRBJ2-5
d_call: .
cdr3_aa: CASSLGHVETQYF
cdr3_nt: TGTGCCAGCAGCCTGGGACACGTAGAGACCCAGTACTTC

v_call: TRBV5-6
clone_size: .
j_call: TRBJ1-1
d_call: .
cdr3_aa: CASSAGTLNTEAFF
cdr3_nt: TGTGCCAGCAGCGCCGGGACATTGAACACTGAAGCTTTCTTT

v_call: TRBV2
clone_size: once
j_call: TRBJ1-1
d_call: .
cdr3_aa: CASSELGGSTEAFF
cdr3_nt: TGTGCCAGCAGTGAACTGGGCGGGAGCACTGAAGCTTTCTTT

v_call: TRBV28
clone_size: .
j_call: TRBJ1-1
d_call: TRBD1
cdr3_aa: CASSLRDRLNTEAFF
cdr3_nt: TGTGCCAGCAGTCTCCGGGACAGATTGAACACTGAAGCTTTCTTT